Listed here is a single TCR beta chain. The antigen is unknown. This specimen belongs to a study of monozygotic twins with inflammatory bowel disease. Notes on the study in general: On the inverse Simpson index, IBD patients scored lower for TCRbeta diversity than healthy co-twins.

CDR3 length: 14 amino acids. Germline V lookup: CDR1 SGDLS, CDR2 YYNGEE. Template switching incorporated UMIs with a 6-nucleotide sample barcode. TCRdb reprocessed the 5' RACE reads and reports one entry per CDR3 protein, with no DNA. This sample contains about 450,000 distinct CDR3 sequences. The sequence was obtained from a human donor with ulcerative colitis or Crohn's disease, or a healthy co-twin of an affected twin (not recorded which). Input material: blood. V is TRBV9 and J is TRBJ1-5. This CDR3 is CASSVGKGNQPQHF.